These T cell receptor beta chains were read from a single sample in a study of T cell responses to AZD1222 COVID-19 vaccine. Produced via immunoSEQ multiplex PCR; TCRdb's table is partial and in-frame only. Of about 130,000 clones listed, approximately 80% are singletons. The sample here was peripheral blood, taken on day 0 of AZD1222 vaccination. These TCRs come from an adult in good health. The CDR3 runs from the conserved cysteine through the conserved F or W. D genes are given only for firm matches. A clone size is listed for some rows: how often the clone was seen (once, few, many), or a class if it is expanded.

clone_size j_call d_call v_call cdr3_aa cdr3_nt
NA TRBJ1-6 NA TRBV28 CASRARERHNSPLHF TGTGCCAGCAGGGCCAGGGAGCGACATAATTCACCCCTCCACTTT
once TRBJ1-2 TRBD1 TRBV28 CASRLSTGRSYGYTF TGTGCCAGCAGACTTTCGACAGGGAGAAGCTATGGCTACACCTTC
NA TRBJ2-5 NA TRBV18 CASSPGTQETQYF TGTGCCAGCTCACCCGGGACTCAGGAGACCCAGTACTTC
NA TRBJ1-1 NA TRBV3-1/TRBV3-2 CASSQNFRADTEAFF TGTGCCAGCAGCCAAAACTTTCGGGCAGACACTGAAGCTTTCTTT
NA TRBJ1-4 NA TRBV6-5 CASRKDGATNEKLFF TGTGCCAGCAGGAAGGACGGCGCAACTAATGAAAAACTGTTTTTT
NA TRBJ1-5 NA TRBV6-1 CASSDGQPRQPQHF TGTGCCAGCAGTGATGGACAGCCAAGGCAGCCCCAGCATTTT
once TRBJ2-3 TRBD2 TRBV24-1 CATGTSGTTDTQYF TGTGCCACCGGGACTAGCGGGACGACAGATACGCAGTATTTT
NA TRBJ2-3 NA TRBV28 CASSLAGSSTDTQYF TGTGCCAGCAGTTTAGCGGGGTCGAGCACAGATACGCAGTATTTT
NA TRBJ2-3 TRBD1 TRBV24-1 CATSDPGTGFTDTQYF TGTGCCACCAGTGACCCCGGGACAGGGTTCACAGATACGCAGTATTTT
NA TRBJ1-2 TRBD1 TRBV18 CASSPEYGQGRDGYTF TGTGCCAGCTCACCCGAATACGGACAGGGGAGAGATGGCTACACCTTC
few TRBJ2-7 NA TRBV7-9 CASSLDNRYEQYF TGTGCCAGCAGCTTAGACAACAGATACGAGCAGTACTTC
NA TRBJ2-1 TRBD2 TRBV20-1 CSASRSSGDNEQFF TGCAGTGCTAGTAGGTCTAGCGGGGACAATGAGCAGTTCTTC
once TRBJ1-1 NA TRBV28 CASSSLGLRSEAFF TGTGCCAGCAGTTCGCTGGGACTTCGGAGTGAAGCTTTCTTT
NA TRBJ1-2 NA TRBV18 CASSPLGGEGYTF TGTGCCAGCTCACCCCTGGGGGGGGAAGGCTACACCTTC